This TCR beta chain emerged from a study of CD8 T cells in ankylosing spondylitis. Via MiXCR, TCRdb re-called the 5' RACE reads, giving one row per CDR3 protein. The sample includes roughly 130,000 distinct CDR3 sequences, approximately 6.8% seen only once; the top ten take approximately 12%. Study findings and constraints: A TCR beta motif made of eight highly homologous variants seemed typical of ankylosing spondylitis blood. Those disease-linked clones were CD8+; they were also relatively rare in peripheral blood. Within matched ankylosing spondylitis synovial fluid, disease-linked clones were reportedly significantly enriched. Prior literature has documented some motif variants in synovial fluid and blood from reactive arthritis.

V lost 4 bases, J lost 8 bases, and 11 bases stayed unmatched. CDR1 and CDR2 from the germline V gene are LNHDA and SQIVND (reference sequence). The CDR3 is made up of 16 amino acids. This clonotype was observed many times. Its antigen is not identified. The clonotype originates from a male donor with ankylosing spondylitis or in good health (not recorded which). The sequencing input was blood, either unsorted or a sorted T cell fraction (not recorded which). The rearrangement links TRBV19 to TRBJ1-2; 12 nucleotides align to TRBD1. The CDR3 coding sequence is TGTGCCAGTAGTACCGCCGGGACAGGGGGCAAAGGGGGCTACACCTTC. As protein: CASSTAGTGGKGGYTF.